This TCR beta chain was captured by sequencing in a study of cytomegalovirus exposure and HLA in healthy donors. Whole-study context: A subsequent analysis stated that the 100 to 150 validation repertoires were run on the same platform as the approximately 610 first-cohort repertoires.

The CDR3 loop spans 15 amino acids. Germline assignment: CDR1 SGHRS and CDR2 YFSETQ. After removal of 1 base from V and 8 bases from J, the junction contained 8 bases not matched to a gene. The method was immunoSEQ multiplex PCR; TCRdb's version includes in-frame clones alone and lacks a portion of them. Counted here are tens of thousands of clones, 90% to 97% occurring once; the ten biggest clones make up about 1.5%. The sequenced material came from PBMCs. The sequence was collected from a man between 18 and 35 years old in good health and CMV-seropositive. This chain links TRBV5-1 with TRBJ2-2; 7 nucleotides align to TRBD2. CDR3 region: CASSLKMGAGGELFF. DNA of the CDR3: TGCGCCAGCAGCTTGAAAATGGGAGCGGGGGGGGAGCTGTTTTTT.